This T cell receptor beta chain originates from a study of shared clonotypes between healthy human individuals. The study separated CD4+ cells into CD45RA+ naive and CD45RA-negative memory subsets. V was pared by 3 bases and J by 4 bases, with 7 bases of the junction left unmatched. Looked up from germline, CDR1 is GTSNPN and CDR2 is SVGIG (reference sequence). The CDR3 covers 14 residues. The method was immunoSEQ multiplex PCR; TCRdb's version includes in-frame clones alone and lacks a portion of them. The repertoire holds a few million clones, with approximately 94% as singletons. General study points: Larger estimated richness was generally seen in naive subsets than in memory subsets.

As for this clone: Its antigen is as yet unknown.

The TCR was taken from a man younger than 30 in good health. The chain has TRBV30 and TRBJ2-7; 9 bases line up with TRBD1. The sequenced sample was naive CD4+ T cells sorted from blood. Indicated subset: CD45RA+ positively selected. CDR3 coding DNA: TGTGCCTGGAGCCGGGACAGGGCGGCTTACGAGCAGTACTTC. Translated, it gives CAWSRDRAAYEQYF.